This T cell receptor beta chain was recorded in a study of T cell changes during pregnancy in multiple sclerosis. Profiled with immunoSEQ multiplex PCR; TCRdb holds only in-frame clones, not every one. The sample yields roughly 100,000 clones, approximately 90% seen once. Germline V gene lookup returns CDR1 MNHNS and CDR2 SASEGT. Trimming took 0 bases from V and 10 from J, leaving 15 bases between them. The CDR3 is 14 amino acids. This sequence was found in a female donor in good health, enrolled as a control in a pregnancy study. The chain carries TRBV6-1 and TRBJ1-1, with D tentatively TRBD1 (6 bases). The source was peripheral blood, collected in the second trimester of pregnancy. The CDR3 is CASSEALLIRGAFF. The CDR3 nucleotides read TGTGCCAGCAGTGAAGCTCTACTTATCAGGGGAGCTTTCTTT.